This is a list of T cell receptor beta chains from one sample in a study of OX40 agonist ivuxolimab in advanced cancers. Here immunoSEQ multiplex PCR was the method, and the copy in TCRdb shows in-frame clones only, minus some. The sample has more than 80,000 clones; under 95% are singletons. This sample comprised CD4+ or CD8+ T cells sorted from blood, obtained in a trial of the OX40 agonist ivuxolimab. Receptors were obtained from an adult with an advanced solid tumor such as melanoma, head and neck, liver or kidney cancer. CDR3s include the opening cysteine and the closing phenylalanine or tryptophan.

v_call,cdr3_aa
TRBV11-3,CASSLELAGYNEQFF
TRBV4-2,CASSQETTGTAGELFF
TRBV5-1,CASSLDFNEQFF
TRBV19,CASSEGVWTEAFF
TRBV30,CAWSVGTGAYEQYF
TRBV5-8,CASSLGGRYEQYF
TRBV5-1,CASSIQGLAGDPYEQYF
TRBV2,CASSEMVEELFF
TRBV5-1,CASSHGDSSYEQYF
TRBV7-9,CASSEPGNGYEQYF
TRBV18,CASSPPFWTESYEQYF
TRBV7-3,CASRLRTEDTEAFF
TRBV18,CASSPSLTSTGELFF
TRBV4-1,CASSHMGYEEGYTF
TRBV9,CASSANRLAGNSYEQYF